The present TCR beta chain was sequenced within a study of regulatory T cells in long-lasting Graves disease. Study overall: Over 5 years of antithyroid drugs with positive TSH receptor antibodies was taken to mean persistent Graves' disease. The study's findings and limits: Accuracy was perhaps lowered by the small sample size.

Construction of TCR beta libraries relied on iRepertoire HTBI primers and on Arm-PCR targeting CDR3 regions. MiXCR was run by TCRdb on the multiplex PCR reads, yielding one entry per CDR3 protein. The sample comprises approximately 400,000 distinct CDR3 sequences, 20% to 25% of which are singletons, and roughly a quarter rests with the top ten. As for this clonotype: Its target is unknown.

Time point defined: persistent/refractory GD, antithyroid drugs over 5 years with positive TRAb. The TCR library was made from RNA extracted from PBMCs. Collection of peripheral blood (roughly 9.3 milliliters) was done using EDTA tubes. Sequenced material: peripheral blood mononuclear cells (PBMCs), taken when the disease was refractory, from a patient treated with antithyroid drugs. This clonotype originated in a woman in her 40s with Graves disease.

The CDR3 region has the DNA TGCAGCGTTGACAGCAGGACTCCTGAGCAGTTCTTC. This gives the protein CSVDSRTPEQFF. The chain uses TRBV29-1 and TRBJ2-1, with D tentatively TRBD2 (5 bases). Germline V gene lookup returns CDR1 SQVTM and CDR2 ANQGSEA. The V gene lost 3 bases and the J gene lost 9 bases, with 12 bases spanning the gap. The CDR3 loop spans 12 amino acids.